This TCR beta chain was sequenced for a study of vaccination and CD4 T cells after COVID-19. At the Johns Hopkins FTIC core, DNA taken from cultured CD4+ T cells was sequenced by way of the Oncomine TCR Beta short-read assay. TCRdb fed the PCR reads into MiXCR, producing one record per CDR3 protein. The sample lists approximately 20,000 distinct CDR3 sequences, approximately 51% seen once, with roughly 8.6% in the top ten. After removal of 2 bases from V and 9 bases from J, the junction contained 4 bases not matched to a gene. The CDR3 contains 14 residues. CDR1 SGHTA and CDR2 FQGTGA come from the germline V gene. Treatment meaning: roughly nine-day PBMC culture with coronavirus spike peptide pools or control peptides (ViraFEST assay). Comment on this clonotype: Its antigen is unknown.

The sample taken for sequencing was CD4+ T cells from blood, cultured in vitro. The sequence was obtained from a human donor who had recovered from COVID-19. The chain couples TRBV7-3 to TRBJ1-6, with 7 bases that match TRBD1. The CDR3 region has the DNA TGTGCCAGCAGCTTAGGCCAGGGGGGTTCACCCCTCCACTTT. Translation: CASSLGQGGSPLHF.